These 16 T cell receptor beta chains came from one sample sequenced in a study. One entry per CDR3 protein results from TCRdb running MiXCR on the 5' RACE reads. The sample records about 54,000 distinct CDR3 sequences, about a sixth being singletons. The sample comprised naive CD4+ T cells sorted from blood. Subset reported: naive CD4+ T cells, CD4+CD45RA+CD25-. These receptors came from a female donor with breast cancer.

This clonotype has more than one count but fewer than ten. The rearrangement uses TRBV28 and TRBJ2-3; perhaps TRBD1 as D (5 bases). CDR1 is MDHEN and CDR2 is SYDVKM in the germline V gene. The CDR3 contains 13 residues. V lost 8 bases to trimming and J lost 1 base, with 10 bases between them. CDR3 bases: TGTGCCAGCGGAGAGACAGGCACAGATACGCAGTATTTT. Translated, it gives CASGETGTDTQYF.

The CDR3 sequence: CASSFSQGLAKNIQYF. For the CDR3, the DNA is TGCGCCAGCAGCTTTTCTCAGGGATTAGCCAAAAACATTCAGTACTTC. V gene TRBV5-1 combines with J gene TRBJ2-4; tentatively, D is TRBD1 (5 bases). The V gene lost 2 bases and the J gene lost 0 bases, with 12 bases spanning the gap. This CDR3 is 16 amino acids long. CDR1 and CDR2 (germline): SGHRS, YFSETQ.

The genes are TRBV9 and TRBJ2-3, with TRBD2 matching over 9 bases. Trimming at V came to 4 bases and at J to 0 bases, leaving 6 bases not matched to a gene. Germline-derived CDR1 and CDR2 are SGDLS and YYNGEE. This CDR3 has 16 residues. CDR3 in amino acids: CASSTLAGLSTDTQYF. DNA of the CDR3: TGTGCCAGCAGCACCCTAGCGGGACTTAGCACAGATACGCAGTATTTT.

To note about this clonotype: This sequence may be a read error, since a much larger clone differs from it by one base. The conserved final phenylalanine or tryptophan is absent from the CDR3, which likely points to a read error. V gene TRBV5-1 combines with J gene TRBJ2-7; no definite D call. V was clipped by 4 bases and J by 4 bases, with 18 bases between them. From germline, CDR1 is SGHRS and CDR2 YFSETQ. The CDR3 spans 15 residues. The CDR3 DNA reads TGCGCCAGCAGCGGCGGTGCCACATTTGGATACGAGCAGTACTCC. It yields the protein CASSGGATFGYEQYS.

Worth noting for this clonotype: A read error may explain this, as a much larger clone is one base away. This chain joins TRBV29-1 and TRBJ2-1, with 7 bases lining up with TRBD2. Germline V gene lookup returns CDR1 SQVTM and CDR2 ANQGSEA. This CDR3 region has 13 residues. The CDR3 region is CSAGLAVYNGQFF. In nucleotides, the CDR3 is TGCAGCGCCGGCCTAGCGGTATACAATGGGCAGTTCTTC.

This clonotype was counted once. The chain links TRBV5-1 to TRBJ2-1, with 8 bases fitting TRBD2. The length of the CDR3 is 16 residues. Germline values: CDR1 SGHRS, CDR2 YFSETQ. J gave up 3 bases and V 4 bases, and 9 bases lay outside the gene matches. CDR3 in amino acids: CASSKLSGEGYNEQFF. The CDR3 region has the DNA TGCGCCAGCAGCAAACTTAGCGGGGAGGGCTACAATGAGCAGTTCTTC.

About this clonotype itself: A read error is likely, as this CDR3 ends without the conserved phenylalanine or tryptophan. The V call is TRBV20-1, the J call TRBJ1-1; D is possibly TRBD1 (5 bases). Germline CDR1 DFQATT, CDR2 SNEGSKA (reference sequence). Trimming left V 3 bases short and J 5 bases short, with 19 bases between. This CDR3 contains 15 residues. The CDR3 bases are TGCAGTGCTAGTGGTTCCGACAGATTTCGGACTGAAGCTTTCCTT. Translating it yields CSASGSDRFRTEAFL.

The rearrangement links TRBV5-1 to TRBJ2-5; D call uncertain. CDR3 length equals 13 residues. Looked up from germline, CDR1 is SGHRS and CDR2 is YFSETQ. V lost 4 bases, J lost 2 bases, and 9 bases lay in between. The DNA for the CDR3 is TGCGCCAGCAGCCTGGGTCCTCAAGAGACCCAGTACTTC. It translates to CASSLGPQETQYF.

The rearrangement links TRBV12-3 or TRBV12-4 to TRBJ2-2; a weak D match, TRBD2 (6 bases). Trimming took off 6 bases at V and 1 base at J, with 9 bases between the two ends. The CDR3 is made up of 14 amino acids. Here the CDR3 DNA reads TGTGCCAGCAGGGGGGGTCAGAACACCGGGGAGCTGTTTTTT. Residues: CASRGGQNTGELFF.

The CDR3 region has the DNA TGTGCTAGTGGTTTGGCCTATACAGGGGACACTGAAGCTTTCTTT. Amino acids: CASGLAYTGDTEAFF. V usage is TRBV12-5 and J usage is TRBJ1-1; 7 bases line up with TRBD1. V trimming: 1 base; J trimming: 3 bases; junction bases outside the gene matches: 5. CDR3 size: 15 residues. Germline V gene data show CDR1 as LGHNT and CDR2 as FRNRAP. The full variable domain, completed using reference TRBV12-5 and TRBJ1-1, is DARVTQTPRHKVTEMGQEVTMRCQPILGHNTVFWYRQTMMQGLELLAYFRNRAPLDDSGMPKDRFSAEMPDATLATLKIQPSEPRDSAVYFCASGLAYTGDTEAFFGQGTRLTVV.

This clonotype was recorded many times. This CDR3 reads CASSFWGRDTQYF. The CDR3 nucleotides read TGCGCCAGCAGCTTTTGGGGCAGGGATACGCAGTATTTT. This rearrangement joins TRBV5-1 to TRBJ2-3; D might be TRBD1 (5 bases). The germline V gene has CDR1 SGHRS and CDR2 YFSETQ. V was clipped by 2 bases and J by 6 bases, with 10 bases between them. The CDR3 extends over 13 amino acids.

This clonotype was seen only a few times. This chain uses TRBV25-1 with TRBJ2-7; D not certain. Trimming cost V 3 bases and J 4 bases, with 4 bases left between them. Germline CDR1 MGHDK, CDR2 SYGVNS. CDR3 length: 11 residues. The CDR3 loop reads CASSDLYEQYF. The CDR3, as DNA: TGTGCCAGCAGTGACCTATACGAGCAGTACTTC.

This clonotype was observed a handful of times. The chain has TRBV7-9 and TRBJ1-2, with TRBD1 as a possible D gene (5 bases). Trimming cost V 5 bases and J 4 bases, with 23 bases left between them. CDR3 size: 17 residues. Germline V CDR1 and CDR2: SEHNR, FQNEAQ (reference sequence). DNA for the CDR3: TGTGCCAGCAGCCCCGGCGTTTGGTATCTCCAGGGCTATGGCTACACCTTC. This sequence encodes CASSPGVWYLQGYGYTF.

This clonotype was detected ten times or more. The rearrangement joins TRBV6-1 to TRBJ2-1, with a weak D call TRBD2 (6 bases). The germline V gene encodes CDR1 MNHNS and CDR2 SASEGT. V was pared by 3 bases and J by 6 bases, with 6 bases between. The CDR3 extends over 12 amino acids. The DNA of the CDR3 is TGTGCCAGCAGTGATAGCGGCAATGAGCAGTTCTTC. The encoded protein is CASSDSGNEQFF.

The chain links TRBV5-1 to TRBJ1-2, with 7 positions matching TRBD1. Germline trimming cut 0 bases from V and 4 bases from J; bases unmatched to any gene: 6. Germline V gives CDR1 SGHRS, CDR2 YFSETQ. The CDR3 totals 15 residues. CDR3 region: CASSLDGQDLYGYTF. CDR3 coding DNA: TGCGCCAGCAGCTTGGATGGACAGGACCTCTATGGCTACACCTTC.

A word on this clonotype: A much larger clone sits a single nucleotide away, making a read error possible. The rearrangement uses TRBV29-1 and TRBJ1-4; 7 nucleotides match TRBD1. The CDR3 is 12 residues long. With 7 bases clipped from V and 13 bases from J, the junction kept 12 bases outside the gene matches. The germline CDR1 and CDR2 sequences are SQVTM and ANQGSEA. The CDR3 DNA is TGCAGCGGACATAGAGGGGGCGGAGGACTGTTTTTT. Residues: CSGHRGGGGLFF. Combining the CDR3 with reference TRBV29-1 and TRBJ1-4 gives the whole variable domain SAVISQKPSRDICQRGTSLTIQCQVDSQVTMMFWYRQQPGQSLTLIATANQGSEATYESGFVIDKFPISRPNLTFSTLTVSNMSPEDSSIYLCSGHRGGGGLFFGSGTQLSVL.